This entry concerns a single T cell receptor beta chain. Positively selected for CCR7, the CD45RO-negative cells used as naive CD8 cells excluded terminally differentiated effector memory CD45RA+ cells. Generated by immunoSEQ multiplex PCR, the TCRdb table keeps only in-frame clones and is missing some. The repertoire holds roughly 590,000 clones, with 95% as singletons. The sample is drawn from a study of shared clonotypes between healthy human individuals. Study information: Every donor yielded three CD4 naive, three CD4 memory, two CD8 naive and one CD8 memory plate.

The length of the CDR3 is 16 residues. The V segment lost 1 base and the J segment 6 bases; nucleotides outside the gene matches: 10. Per the germline V gene, CDR1 is SGHTA and CDR2 is FQGNSA. The chain carries TRBV7-2 and TRBJ2-3, with 7 bases that match TRBD2. This receptor was taken from a woman in her 30s in good health. The sample comprised naive CD8+ T cells sorted from blood. The CDR3 is CASSLEFGGWSDTQYF. CDR3 coding DNA: TGTGCCAGCAGCTTAGAGTTCGGGGGGTGGTCGGATACGCAGTATTTT. The full variable domain, with the rest looked up from reference TRBV7-2 and TRBJ2-3, is GAGVSQSPSNKVTEKGKDVELRCDPISGHTALYWYRQSLGQGLEFLIYFQGNSAPDKSGLPSDRFSAERTGGSVSTLTIQRTQQEDSAVYLCASSLEFGGWSDTQYFGPGTRLTVL.